A selection of T cell receptor beta chains follows, all from one sample in a study of cytomegalovirus exposure and HLA in healthy donors. The table came from immunoSEQ multiplex PCR; TCRdb's copy has only in-frame clones and leaves some out. This repertoire shows 65,000 to 95,000 clones, 70% to 80% found once; its top ten account for 3% to 3.5%. Sequenced: PBMCs. The receptor source for this set is a man in his forties or fifties in good health and CMV-seronegative. The CDR3 runs from the conserved cysteine through the conserved F or W. A D gene is named only where the DNA matches it firmly. Clone size is shown for a subset of rows, as once, few, many or a class of expanded clone.

DNA: TGTGCCAGCAGCGCCGGGACAGGGAACACTGAAGCTTTCTTT
CDR3: CASSAGTGNTEAFF
size: -
J: TRBJ1-1
D: TRBD1
V: TRBV9

DNA: TGTGCCTGGAAAGGGACAGGGTATTCACCCCTCCACTTT
CDR3: CAWKGTGYSPLHF
size: -
J: TRBJ1-6
D: TRBD1
V: TRBV30

DNA: TGTGCCAGCAGCTTAGGCAAACCGGGACAGGTGGCTGGAAACACCATATATTTT
CDR3: CASSLGKPGQVAGNTIYF
size: -
J: TRBJ1-3
D: TRBD1
V: TRBV7-8

DNA: TGTGCCAGCAGCTTAGTGAGCGGGTTAGATACGCAGTATTTT
CDR3: CASSLVSGLDTQYF
size: once
J: TRBJ2-3
D: -
V: TRBV7-6

DNA: TGTGCCAGCAGCTTTTCCGACAGGAACATAGAGACCCAGTACTTC
CDR3: CASSFSDRNIETQYF
size: -
J: TRBJ2-5
D: -
V: TRBV5-6

DNA: TGCGCCAGCAGCCGAGGGGGGGCACCCTCCACGAACAACTATGGCTACACCTTC
CDR3: CASSRGGAPSTNNYGYTF
size: -
J: TRBJ1-2
D: -
V: TRBV4-3

DNA: TGCGCCAGCAGCTTGGGGCAGGGGCTTCGGTCGTACTTC
CDR3: CASSLGQGLRSYF
size: -
J: TRBJ2-5
D: -
V: TRBV5-1

DNA: TGTGCCAGCAGTGACCGACAGGAAAGTGTGCAGTACTTC
CDR3: CASSDRQESVQYF
size: -
J: TRBJ2-7
D: -
V: TRBV28

DNA: TGTGCCATCAGCAGGACAGTCACCGAGCAGTACTTC
CDR3: CAISRTVTEQYF
size: few
J: TRBJ2-7
D: -
V: TRBV10-3

DNA: TGCAGTGCACCAAGGGGGACCGAGCAGTACTTC
CDR3: CSAPRGTEQYF
size: -
J: TRBJ2-7
D: -
V: TRBV20-1

DNA: TGTGCCAGCAGCTACACCGCCTACAATGAGCAGTTCTTC
CDR3: CASSYTAYNEQFF
size: -
J: TRBJ2-1
D: -
V: TRBV7-3

DNA: TGTGCCAGTTCGACAGGGGACAATCAGCCCCAGCATTTT
CDR3: CASSTGDNQPQHF
size: few
J: TRBJ1-5
D: TRBD1
V: TRBV6-5

DNA: TGTGCCAGCAGCTTAGCGCGGGCAGAGAAAGCTTTCTTT
CDR3: CASSLARAEKAFF
size: -
J: TRBJ1-1
D: -
V: TRBV7-6

DNA: TGTGCCACCAGCAGAGGTCAACAGGGACTATCCTACGAGCAGTACTTC
CDR3: CATSRGQQGLSYEQYF
size: -
J: TRBJ2-7
D: -
V: TRBV15

DNA: TGTGCAAGTCGCCCTAAGGGTCAGCGGGGGGGGTACTATGAGCAGTTCTTC
CDR3: CASRPKGQRGGYYEQFF
size: -
J: TRBJ2-1
D: -
V: TRBV12-2

DNA: TGTGCCAGCGGGCTCGGGGGACAGGGGCGAACTGAAGCTTTCTTT
CDR3: CASGLGGQGRTEAFF
size: -
J: TRBJ1-1
D: TRBD1
V: TRBV9

DNA: TGTGCCAGTCAGACAGGGAACACTGAAGCTTTCTTT
CDR3: CASQTGNTEAFF
size: few
J: TRBJ1-1
D: -
V: TRBV6-5

DNA: TGCGCCAGCAGCCAAGGGGAGGGGACCCAGCATTTT
CDR3: CASSQGEGTQHF
size: -
J: TRBJ1-5
D: -
V: TRBV4-1

DNA: TGTGCCAGCAGCCCGGGACTAGCCTACGAGCAGTACTTC
CDR3: CASSPGLAYEQYF
size: -
J: TRBJ2-7
D: TRBD2
V: TRBV5-4

DNA: TGTGCCAGCAGCTTACGCGGGGGGGCAGAGACCCAGTACTTC
CDR3: CASSLRGGAETQYF
size: -
J: TRBJ2-5
D: TRBD2
V: TRBV5-4

DNA: TGTGCCAGCGTATCTTTGGGGAGAGAGCAGTACTTC
CDR3: CASVSLGREQYF
size: -
J: TRBJ2-7
D: -
V: TRBV28

DNA: TGCGCCAGCAGCCACGCGAGATTTCACAGGGAAGGAAGAAGAGAAAATCAGCCCCAGCATTTT
CDR3: CASSHARFHREGRRENQPQHF
size: -
J: TRBJ1-5
D: -
V: TRBV4-1

DNA: TGTGCCAGCACCCAAGGTGGGGCACGAAGTTTGCAGTACTTC
CDR3: CASTQGGARSLQYF
size: -
J: TRBJ2-7
D: -
V: TRBV13

DNA: TGTGCCAGCAGCTTGTCCCCAGCGGTTTCCTACGAGCAGTACTTC
CDR3: CASSLSPAVSYEQYF
size: few
J: TRBJ2-7
D: -
V: TRBV5-6

DNA: TGTGCCAGTAGTATCGGGGGTTGGACTGAAGCTTTCTTT
CDR3: CASSIGGWTEAFF
size: -
J: TRBJ1-1
D: -
V: TRBV19

DNA: TGTGCCAGCAGCCAAGATGGCGGCGGAAACACCGGGGAGCTGTTTTTT
CDR3: CASSQDGGGNTGELFF
size: -
J: TRBJ2-2
D: -
V: TRBV4-2

DNA: TGTGCCAGCAGTGGCCCCAGTAACACTGAAGCTTTCTTT
CDR3: CASSGPSNTEAFF
size: once
J: TRBJ1-1
D: -
V: TRBV28

DNA: TGTGCCAGCAGTTACAGTGCGGGGGGGCCGACCGGGGAGCTGTTTTTT
CDR3: CASSYSAGGPTGELFF
size: -
J: TRBJ2-2
D: TRBD2
V: TRBV6-6

DNA: TGTGCCAGCAGCTTGGCAGGGAACTCCTACAATGAGCAGTTCTTC
CDR3: CASSLAGNSYNEQFF
size: -
J: TRBJ2-1
D: -
V: TRBV5-5

DNA: TGTGCCAGCAGCCAACCGGGACAGGTCTACGAGCAGTACTTC
CDR3: CASSQPGQVYEQYF
size: -
J: TRBJ2-7
D: TRBD1
V: TRBV7-8

DNA: TGCGCCAGCAGCTCATCTCAGGGGTTTGGTGAAAAACTGTTTTTT
CDR3: CASSSSQGFGEKLFF
size: -
J: TRBJ1-4
D: -
V: TRBV5-1

DNA: TGTTCCAGCAGCTTAGCCGAGGGATCCCAGCATTTT
CDR3: CSSSLAEGSQHF
size: -
J: TRBJ1-5
D: -
V: TRBV7-9

DNA: TGTGCCAGCAGCTCCAAGACTAGCGGGGGGTCCGGGCGCACAGATACGCAGTATTTT
CDR3: CASSSKTSGGSGRTDTQYF
size: -
J: TRBJ2-3
D: TRBD2
V: TRBV7-9

DNA: TGCGCCAGCAGGCTAGCGGGGGGGGCAAATGAGCAGTTCTTC
CDR3: CASRLAGGANEQFF
size: -
J: TRBJ2-1
D: TRBD2
V: TRBV10-2

DNA: TGTGCCTGGGAAATGCAGGGCGTAGAGACCCAGTACTTC
CDR3: CAWEMQGVETQYF
size: -
J: TRBJ2-5
D: -
V: TRBV30

DNA: TGTGCCAGCAGTTGGGACAGAGGCGGGGAAGCTTTCTTT
CDR3: CASSWDRGGEAFF
size: -
J: TRBJ1-1
D: TRBD1
V: TRBV7-9

DNA: TGTGCCAGTAGTATAAAAGGACAGGGGGCATACGAGCAGTACTTC
CDR3: CASSIKGQGAYEQYF
size: few
J: TRBJ2-7
D: TRBD1
V: TRBV19

DNA: TGTGCCAGCGGTAGCGGGGCCTGGACAGATACGCAGTATTTT
CDR3: CASGSGAWTDTQYF
size: -
J: TRBJ2-3
D: TRBD2
V: TRBV5-6

DNA: TGTGCCAGCAGCGTAGGAGGGACGGGAGTTTCGGGAGAGACCCAGTACTTC
CDR3: CASSVGGTGVSGETQYF
size: -
J: TRBJ2-5
D: -
V: TRBV9

DNA: TGTGCCAGCAGCGTGGGACTAGCGGGGAACACCGGGGAGCTGTTTTTT
CDR3: CASSVGLAGNTGELFF
size: -
J: TRBJ2-2
D: TRBD2
V: TRBV9

DNA: TGTGCCAGCTCACCGCTCCCGGGACTAGCGGGGGGGCGAAGGTCCGGGGAGCTGTTTTTT
CDR3: CASSPLPGLAGGRRSGELFF
size: -
J: TRBJ2-2
D: TRBD2
V: TRBV18

DNA: TGCGCCAGCAGCTTGGAACCCGCGACCGGGGAGCTGTTTTTT
CDR3: CASSLEPATGELFF
size: -
J: TRBJ2-2
D: -
V: TRBV5-1

DNA: TGTGCCTGGGGGGAGGTCACTGAAGCTTTCTTT
CDR3: CAWGEVTEAFF
size: -
J: TRBJ1-1
D: -
V: TRBV30

DNA: TGCGCCAGCAGCTTGGAGGACAGGGGGCATGGCTACACCTTC
CDR3: CASSLEDRGHGYTF
size: -
J: TRBJ1-2
D: TRBD1
V: TRBV5-1

DNA: TGCGCCAGCAGCTTGGGGTTTAGTTTTTCCACCTACAATGAGCAGTTCTTC
CDR3: CASSLGFSFSTYNEQFF
size: -
J: TRBJ2-1
D: -
V: TRBV5-1

DNA: TGTTCCAGCAGTTCTCCTCCGGGACAGGGGTCCTACGAGCAGTACTTC
CDR3: CSSSSPPGQGSYEQYF
size: -
J: TRBJ2-7
D: TRBD1
V: TRBV7-9